This T cell receptor (beta chain) was sequenced in a study of blood T cells in healthy people across ages. Study-wide points: With unsorted PBMCs, a conclusive comparison of naive versus antigen-experienced cells was not possible.

Total RNA was isolated from each sample in quantities of at least 6 micrograms. PCR was performed a second time for 7 to 11 cycles using a sample-barcoded 5' primer and a J-beta primer mix. Researchers report that each sample yielded at least 2.5 million CDR3-containing paired-end reads. MiXCR, applied by TCRdb to the 5' RACE reads, yields one record per CDR3 protein. The sample lists about 780,000 distinct CDR3 sequences, about half occurring once. Germline V gene lookup returns CDR1 SQVTM and CDR2 ANQGSEA. The CDR3 contains 14 residues. Trimming cost V 6 bases and J 0 bases, with 12 bases left between them. Note on this clonotype: Its antigen is as yet unknown.

This TCR was recovered from a man older than 75 in good health. The chain uses TRBV29-1 and TRBJ1-5, with D possibly being TRBD1 (5 bases). The sequenced sample consisted of blood. The CDR3 protein is CSVIVGDSNQPQHF. The CDR3 nucleotides read TGCAGCGTAATTGTAGGGGATAGCAATCAGCCCCAGCATTTT.